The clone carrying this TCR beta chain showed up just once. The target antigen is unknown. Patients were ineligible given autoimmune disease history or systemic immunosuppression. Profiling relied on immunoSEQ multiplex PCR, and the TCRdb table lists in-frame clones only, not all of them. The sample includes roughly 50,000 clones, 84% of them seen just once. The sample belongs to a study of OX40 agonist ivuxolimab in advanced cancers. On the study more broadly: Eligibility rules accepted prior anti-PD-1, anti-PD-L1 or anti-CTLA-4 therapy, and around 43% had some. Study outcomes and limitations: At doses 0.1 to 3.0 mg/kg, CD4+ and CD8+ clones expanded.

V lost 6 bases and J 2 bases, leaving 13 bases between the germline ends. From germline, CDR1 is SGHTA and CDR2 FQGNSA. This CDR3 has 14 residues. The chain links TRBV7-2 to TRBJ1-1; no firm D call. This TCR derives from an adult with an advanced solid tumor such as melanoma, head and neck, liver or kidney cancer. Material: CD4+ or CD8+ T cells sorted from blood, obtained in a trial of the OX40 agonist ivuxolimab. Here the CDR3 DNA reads TGTGCCAGCAGGTCTCTTACAATTAACACTGAAGCTTTCTTT. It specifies CASRSLTINTEAFF.